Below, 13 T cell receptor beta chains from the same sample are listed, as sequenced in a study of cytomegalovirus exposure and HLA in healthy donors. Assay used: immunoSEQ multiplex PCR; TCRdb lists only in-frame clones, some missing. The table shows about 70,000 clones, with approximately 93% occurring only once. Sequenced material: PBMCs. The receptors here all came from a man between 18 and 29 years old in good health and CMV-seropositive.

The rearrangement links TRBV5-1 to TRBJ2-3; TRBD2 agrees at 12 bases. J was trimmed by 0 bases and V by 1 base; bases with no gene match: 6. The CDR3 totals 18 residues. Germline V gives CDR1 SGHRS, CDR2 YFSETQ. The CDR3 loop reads CASSLSLAGGRSTDTQYF. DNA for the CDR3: TGCGCCAGCAGCTTGTCCCTAGCGGGAGGGAGAAGCACAGATACGCAGTATTTT.

CDR3 residues: CASSSQQGAGETQYF. In nucleotides, the CDR3 is TGTGCCAGCAGCTCCCAACAGGGGGCGGGGGAGACCCAGTACTTC. This chain joins TRBV7-2 and TRBJ2-5; the match to TRBD1 covers 9 bases. V trimming: 4 bases; J trimming: 5 bases; junction bases outside the gene matches: 8. The CDR3 has 15 residues. The germline V gene has CDR1 SGHTA and CDR2 FQGNSA.

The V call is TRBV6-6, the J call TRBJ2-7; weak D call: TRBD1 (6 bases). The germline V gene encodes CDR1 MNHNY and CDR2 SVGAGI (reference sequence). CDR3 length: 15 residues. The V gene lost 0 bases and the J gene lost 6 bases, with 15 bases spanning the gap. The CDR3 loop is CASSYSSTGSGEQYF. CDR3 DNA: TGTGCCAGCAGTTACTCGAGTACAGGGTCTGGCGAGCAGTACTTC.

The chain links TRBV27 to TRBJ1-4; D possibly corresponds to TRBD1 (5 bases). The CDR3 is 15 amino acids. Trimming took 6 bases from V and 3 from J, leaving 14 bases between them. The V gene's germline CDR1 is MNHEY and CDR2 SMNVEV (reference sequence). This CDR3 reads CASSFVDSPNEKLFF. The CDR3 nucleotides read TGTGCCAGCAGCTTCGTTGACAGCCCTAATGAAAAACTGTTTTTT.

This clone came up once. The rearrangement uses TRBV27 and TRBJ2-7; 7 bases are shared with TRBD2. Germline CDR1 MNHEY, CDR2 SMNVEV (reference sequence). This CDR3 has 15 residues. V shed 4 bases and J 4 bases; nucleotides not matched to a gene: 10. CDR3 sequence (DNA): TGTGCCAGCAGTTCTCTCGTGGGAGGGAGATACGAGCAGTACTTC. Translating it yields CASSSLVGGRYEQYF.

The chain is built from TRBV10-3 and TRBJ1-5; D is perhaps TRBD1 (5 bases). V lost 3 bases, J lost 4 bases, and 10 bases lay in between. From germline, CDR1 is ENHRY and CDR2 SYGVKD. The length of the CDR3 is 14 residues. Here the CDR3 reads CAISDGAPNQPQHF. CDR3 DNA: TGTGCCATCAGTGATGGGGCCCCAAATCAGCCCCAGCATTTT.

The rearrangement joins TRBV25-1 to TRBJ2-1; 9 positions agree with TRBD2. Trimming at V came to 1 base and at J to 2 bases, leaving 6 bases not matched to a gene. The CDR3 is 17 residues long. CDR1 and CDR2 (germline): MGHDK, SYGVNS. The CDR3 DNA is TGTGCCAGCAGTGAATGGGCTAGCGGGACAACCTACAATGAGCAGTTCTTC. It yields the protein CASSEWASGTTYNEQFF.

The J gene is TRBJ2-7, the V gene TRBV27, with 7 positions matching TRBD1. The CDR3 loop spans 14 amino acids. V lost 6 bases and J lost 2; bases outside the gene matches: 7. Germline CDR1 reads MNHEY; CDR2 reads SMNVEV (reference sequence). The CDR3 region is CASSRQGPTYEQYF. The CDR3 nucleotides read TGTGCCAGCAGCCGACAGGGCCCTACCTACGAGCAGTACTTC.

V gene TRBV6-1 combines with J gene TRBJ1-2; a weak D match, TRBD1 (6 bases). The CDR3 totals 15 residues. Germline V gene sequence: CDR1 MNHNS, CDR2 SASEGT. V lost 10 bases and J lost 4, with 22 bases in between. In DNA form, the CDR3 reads TGTGCCACCTCAAACTACTCAGGGGTTTCCTATGGCTACACCTTC. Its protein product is CATSNYSGVSYGYTF.

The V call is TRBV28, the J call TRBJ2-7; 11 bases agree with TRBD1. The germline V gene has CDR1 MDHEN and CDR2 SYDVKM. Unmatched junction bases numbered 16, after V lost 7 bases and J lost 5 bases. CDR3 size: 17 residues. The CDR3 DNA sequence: TGTGCCAGCACTCCCAGGGAAAGGGGACAGGGGGTTCACGAGCAGTACTTC. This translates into CASTPRERGQGVHEQYF.

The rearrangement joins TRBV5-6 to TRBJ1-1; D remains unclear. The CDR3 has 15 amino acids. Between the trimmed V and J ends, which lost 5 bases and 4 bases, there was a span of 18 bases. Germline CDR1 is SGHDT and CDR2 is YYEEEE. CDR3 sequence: CASSSDSSAGTEAFF. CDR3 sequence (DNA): TGTGCCAGCAGTTCCGACTCCTCGGCGGGCACTGAAGCTTTCTTT.

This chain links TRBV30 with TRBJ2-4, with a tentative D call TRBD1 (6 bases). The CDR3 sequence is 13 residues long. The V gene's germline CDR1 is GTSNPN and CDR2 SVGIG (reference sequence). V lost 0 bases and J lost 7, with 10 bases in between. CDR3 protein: CAWSVTGQNIQYF. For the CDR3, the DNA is TGTGCCTGGAGTGTGACAGGCCAGAACATTCAGTACTTC. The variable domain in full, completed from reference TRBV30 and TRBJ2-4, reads SQTIHQWPATLVQPVGSPLSLECTVEGTSNPNLYWYRQAAGRGLQLLFYSVGIGQISSEVPQNLSASRPQDRQFILSSKKLLLSDSGFYLCAWSVTGQNIQYFGAGTRLSVL.

The CDR3 bases are TGCGCCAGCAGCTTAGCGGATAGCTCCTACAATGAGCAGTTCTTC. Its translation is CASSLADSSYNEQFF. V gene TRBV5-1 combines with J gene TRBJ2-1; tentatively, D is TRBD2 (5 bases). This CDR3 region has 15 residues. Germline assignment: CDR1 SGHRS and CDR2 YFSETQ. Between the trimmed V and J ends, which lost 2 bases and 0 bases, there was a span of 9 bases.